Listed below are T cell receptor beta chains from one sample, sequenced in a study of OX40 agonist ivuxolimab in advanced cancers. Using immunoSEQ multiplex PCR, the repertoire was profiled, and TCRdb retains in-frame clones only, with some absent. This table holds approximately 99,000 clones, approximately 94% found once. Sample: CD4+ or CD8+ T cells sorted from blood, taken in a trial of the OX40 agonist ivuxolimab. Receptors originate from an adult with an advanced solid tumor such as melanoma, head and neck, liver or kidney cancer. Both conserved end residues are part of each CDR3. D genes are given only for firm matches. Some rows have no size entry. The others give once, few or many, or a class for an expanded clone.

>TRBV11-2|few|TRBJ1-6|TRBD1
CASSLGTGGSPLHF
TGTGCCAGCAGCTTGGGGACAGGGGGTTCACCCCTCCACTTT
>TRBV6-5|once|TRBJ2-7|-
CASSVSGTYEQYF
TGTGCCAGCAGTGTCTCGGGGACCTACGAGCAGTACTTC
>TRBV9|-|TRBJ1-1|-
CASSVAGPDTEAFF
TGTGCCAGCAGCGTAGCTGGGCCAGACACTGAAGCTTTCTTT
>TRBV19|-|TRBJ1-2|TRBD1
CASSNKDRPTNYGYTF
TGTGCCAGTAGTAATAAGGACAGGCCGACTAACTATGGCTACACCTTC
>TRBV6-1|-|TRBJ1-1|TRBD1
CASSRQGPTEAFF
TGTGCCAGCAGTCGACAGGGTCCCACTGAAGCTTTCTTT
>TRBV19|-|TRBJ2-1|-
CASSIGGPAYNEQFF
TGTGCCAGTAGTATAGGGGGACCCGCCTACAATGAGCAGTTCTTC
>TRBV5-6|-|TRBJ2-7|-
CASSDKRGLEQYF
TGTGCCAGCAGCGATAAAAGGGGTCTCGAGCAGTACTTC
>TRBV6-6|-|TRBJ2-5|-
CASSSGETQYF
TGTGCCAGCAGTTCGGGGGAGACCCAGTACTTC
>TRBV19|-|TRBJ2-1|TRBD1
CASSIYTGAISYNEQFF
TGTGCCAGTAGTATATATACAGGGGCGATCTCCTACAATGAGCAGTTCTTC
>TRBV18|-|TRBJ2-2|-
CASSPLIGTPDTGELFF
TGTGCCAGCTCACCACTAATCGGGACCCCTGACACCGGGGAGCTGTTTTTT
>TRBV7-3|-|TRBJ2-2|-
CASRLGGTGELFF
TGTGCCAGCAGGTTGGGAGGCACCGGGGAGCTGTTTTTT
>TRBV5-5|-|TRBJ2-3|-
CATEGLRGTDTQYF
TGTGCCACCGAGGGGCTCCGGGGCACAGATACGCAGTATTTT
>TRBV4-2|-|TRBJ2-7|TRBD2
CASSQVIRAGSSYEQYF
TGTGCCAGCAGCCAAGTCATAAGAGCGGGGAGCTCCTACGAGCAGTACTTC
>TRBV5-5|once|TRBJ2-7|-
CASSFGGLTYEQYF
TGTGCCAGCAGCTTTGGGGGGCTAACCTACGAGCAGTACTTC
>TRBV7-9|-|TRBJ1-2|-
CASSLGFGYGYTF
TGTGCCAGCAGCTTGGGTTTCGGCTATGGCTACACCTTC
>TRBV27|-|TRBJ2-1|-
CASTPGVNNEQFF
TGTGCCAGCACTCCGGGCGTGAACAATGAGCAGTTCTTC
>TRBV5-4|-|TRBJ2-6|-
CASWDTAIRDSGANVLTF
TGTGCCAGCTGGGATACAGCGATAAGGGACTCTGGGGCCAACGTCCTGACTTTC
>TRBV14|-|TRBJ2-7|TRBD2
CASSPPGLAAYEQYF
TGTGCCAGCAGCCCCCCGGGACTAGCGGCCTACGAGCAGTACTTC
>TRBV28|-|TRBJ2-5|-
CASSLSREQETQYF
TGTGCCAGCAGTTTAAGCAGAGAACAAGAGACCCAGTACTTC
>TRBV6-1|-|TRBJ2-1|-
CASIYYNEQFF
TGTGCCAGCATCTACTACAATGAGCAGTTCTTC
>TRBV27|-|TRBJ2-7|-
CASSLGQVTYEQYF
TGTGCCAGCAGTTTAGGGCAGGTCACGTACGAGCAGTACTTC
>TRBV29-1|-|TRBJ2-2|-
CSVEDMYHTGELFF
TGCAGCGTTGAAGATATGTACCACACCGGGGAGCTGTTTTTT